These 21 T cell receptor beta chains originate from one sample sequenced in a study of human T cells and chemical hapten exposure. TCRdb re-analysed the RACE reads in MiXCR, keeping a single row per CDR3 protein. The sample includes 70,000 to 100,000 distinct CDR3 sequences, about 7.5% of them seen just once. Time point given: patch test 1, 2 weeks after DPC sensitization. Indicated treatment: therapeutic diphenylcyclopropenone sensitization with weekly scalp DPC. The material was whole blood, obtained in connection with sensitization to the hapten diphenylcyclopropenone (DPC). These receptors all come from a woman aged 25 to 39 with alopecia areata. Some clones in this sample may be carry-over from other donors' samples.

Ten or more counts support this clonotype. The genes are TRBV7-9 and TRBJ2-2; D may correspond to TRBD1 or TRBD2 (5 bases each). Trimming left V 7 bases short and J 2 bases short, with 17 bases between. From germline, CDR1 is SEHNR and CDR2 FQNEAQ (reference sequence). This CDR3 is built from 16 residues. This CDR3 reads CASTNLGTFNTGELFF. The CDR3 DNA follows: TGTGCCAGCACTAACCTAGGGACCTTTAACACCGGGGAGCTGTTTTTT.

The chain couples TRBV29-1 to TRBJ1-2; D is possibly TRBD1 (5 bases). V was cut by 4 bases and J by 4 bases, with 16 bases left in between. The germline CDR1 and CDR2 sequences are SQVTM and ANQGSEA. The CDR3 is made up of 14 amino acids. CDR3 sequence: CSVVRQPGPYGYTF. As DNA, the CDR3 is TGCAGCGTTGTGCGACAGCCGGGTCCCTATGGCTACACCTTC. The full variable domain, its missing parts supplied by reference TRBV29-1 and TRBJ1-2, is SAVISQKPSRDICQRGTSLTIQCQVDSQVTMMFWYRQQPGQSLTLIATANQGSEATYESGFVIDKFPISRPNLTFSTLTVSNMSPEDSSIYLCSVVRQPGPYGYTFGSGTRLTVV.

This clonotype was observed a handful of times. The chain couples TRBV6-5 to TRBJ2-5; D is possibly TRBD2 (6 bases). Trimming stripped 2 bases from V and 5 bases from J, with 12 bases between. This CDR3 has 14 residues. CDR1 and CDR2 from the germline V gene are MNHEY and SVGAGI. The CDR3 bases are TGTGCCAGCAGTTACAGCGTGGGGAGGGAGACCCAGTACTTC. Its protein product is CASSYSVGRETQYF.

This clonotype was observed a handful of times. This chain joins TRBV2 and TRBJ2-3; possible D gene TRBD1, 5 bases. Germline values: CDR1 SNHLY, CDR2 FYNNEI. Trimming removed 5 bases at V and 2 bases at J, with 17 bases between. CDR3 length equals 16 residues. In DNA, the CDR3 is TGTGCCAGCAGTAGGGGCCTAGACCTCCTCACAGATACGCAGTATTTT. Protein: CASSRGLDLLTDTQYF.

The CDR3 bases are TGTGCCAGCAGCCCGCGCCCCCAGGGAGGCGTTTTCTATGGCTACACCTTC. This translates into CASSPRPQGGVFYGYTF. This chain connects TRBV7-9 to TRBJ1-2; a possible D gene is TRBD1 (5 bases). This CDR3 region has 17 residues. V lost 5 bases to trimming and J lost 4 bases, with 23 bases between them. Germline values: CDR1 SEHNR, CDR2 FQNEAQ (reference sequence).

There are many counts of this clonotype. The chain carries TRBV5-1 and TRBJ2-3; 8 nucleotides line up with TRBD1. CDR3 length: 15 amino acids. Germline V gene lookup returns CDR1 SGHRS and CDR2 YFSETQ. Trimming cost V 3 bases and J 4 bases; bases outside gene matches: 7. The CDR3 protein is CASSYGQGGSDTQYF. In DNA, the CDR3 is TGCGCCAGCAGCTACGGACAGGGTGGTTCAGATACGCAGTATTTT.

This clonotype was seen at least ten times. This chain links TRBV7-2 with TRBJ2-3, with D possibly TRBD2 on 6 matching bases. The V gene lost 4 bases and the J gene lost 7 bases, with 9 bases spanning the gap. Germline CDR1 and CDR2: SGHTA and FQGNSA. The CDR3 consists of 12 residues. CDR3 region: CASSSEGYTQYF. Written as DNA, the CDR3 is TGTGCCAGCAGCTCGGAGGGGTATACGCAGTATTTT.

This clonotype came up many times. This chain joins TRBV7-3 and TRBJ1-6; 8 bases map to TRBD1. The CDR3 is 15 amino acids. With 5 bases clipped from V and 10 bases from J, the junction kept 10 bases outside the gene matches. CDR1 and CDR2 (germline): SGHTA, FQGTGA. The CDR3 DNA reads as TGTGCCAGCAGCCCACTCGGACAGGGTGTCTCACCCCTCCACTTT. Translation gives CASSPLGQGVSPLHF.

Many counts were recorded for this clonotype. J is TRBJ1-2 and V is TRBV6-1; a weak D match, TRBD1 (6 bases). The CDR3 sequence is 12 residues long. The V gene's germline CDR1 is MNHNS and CDR2 SASEGT. The V end lost 5 bases, the J end lost 6 bases, and 10 bases lay between the germline ends. CDR3: CASSLTGHGYTF. As DNA, the CDR3 is TGTGCCAGCAGTCTTACAGGGCATGGCTACACCTTC.

Many counts were recorded for this clonotype. V is TRBV6-6 and J is TRBJ1-6; possibly TRBD1 for D (5 bases). Per the germline V gene, CDR1 is MNHNY and CDR2 is SVGAGI (reference sequence). The CDR3 length is 15 residues. Trimming shortened V by 5 bases and J by 6 bases, and 14 bases separated the two germline ends. The CDR3 loop reads CASSPQGMGNSPLHF. The CDR3, as DNA: TGTGCCAGCAGTCCCCAGGGAATGGGTAATTCACCCCTCCACTTT.

This clonotype was counted a few times. In DNA, the CDR3 is TGTGCCAGCAGTGCAGGGTTTGGCTACACCTTC. Translating it yields CASSAGFGYTF. V is TRBV2 and J is TRBJ1-2; maybe TRBD1 (5 bases). Germline V gene sequence: CDR1 SNHLY, CDR2 FYNNEI. The CDR3 has 11 amino acids. V gave up 4 bases and J gave up 7 bases, with 7 bases separating them.

This clonotype was picked up many times. This chain joins TRBV28 and TRBJ1-2, with a possible D match to TRBD1 (6 bases). The CDR3 runs to 13 residues. V was cut by 5 bases and J by 3 bases, with 10 bases left in between. The germline gives CDR1 MDHEN, CDR2 SYDVKM. CDR3 residues: CASSIQGHYGYTF. The CDR3 nucleotides are TGTGCCAGCAGTATACAGGGACACTATGGCTACACCTTC.

This clonotype was detected a few times. The chain has TRBV7-2 and TRBJ1-5; no clear D gene. Trimming shortened V by 5 bases and J by 2 bases, and 10 bases separated the two germline ends. The CDR3 sequence is 14 residues long. The germline CDR1 and CDR2 sequences are SGHTA and FQGNSA. CDR3 loop: CASSTRAGNQPQHF. The CDR3 nucleotides are TGTGCCAGCAGCACCCGCGCAGGCAATCAGCCCCAGCATTTT.

This clonotype has at least ten counts. V usage is TRBV29-1 and J usage is TRBJ1-2; D uncertain. Trimming removed 4 bases from V and 1 base from J, with 7 bases in between. Per the germline V gene, CDR1 is SQVTM and CDR2 is ANQGSEA. This CDR3 spans 12 amino acids. The CDR3 nucleotides read TGCAGCGTTGCGGGAAGTAACTATGGCTACACCTTC. Translation: CSVAGSNYGYTF.

This clonotype was found a few times. The CDR3 protein is CASSPRGVMNTEAFF. CDR3 nucleotides: TGTGCCAGCTCACCAAGGGGGGTGATGAACACTGAAGCTTTCTTT. This chain joins TRBV18 and TRBJ1-1; D perhaps matches TRBD1 (6 bases). V was trimmed by 2 bases and J by 0 bases, leaving 10 bases between them. CDR1 KGHSH and CDR2 LQKENI come from the germline V gene. This CDR3 is built from 15 residues.

Of note for this clonotype: A much bigger clone sits one base away, suggesting this may be a read error. The V gene is TRBV30, the J gene TRBJ2-7; D is possibly TRBD1 or TRBD2 (6 bases each). The CDR3 is 13 amino acids. V was trimmed by 7 bases and J by 7 bases, leaving 20 bases between them. The germline V gene has CDR1 GTSNPN and CDR2 SVGIG (reference sequence). CDR3 nucleotide sequence: TGTGCCTTCTCCACGGGGGCCCGTCGGGAGCAGTACTTC. Translation: CAFSTGARREQYF.

This clonotype has only a few counts. J is TRBJ2-2 and V is TRBV9; 8 bases align to TRBD1. V gave up 2 bases and J gave up 1 base; unmatched junction bases: 7. Per the germline V gene, CDR1 is SGDLS and CDR2 is YYNGEE. The CDR3 is made up of 17 amino acids. In DNA form, the CDR3 reads TGTGCCAGCAGCGTTAGAAGACAGGGGTTGAACACCGGGGAGCTGTTTTTT. Protein product: CASSVRRQGLNTGELFF. The full variable domain, with the rest looked up from reference TRBV9 and TRBJ2-2, is DSGVTQTPKHLITATGQRVTLRCSPRSGDLSVYWYQQSLDQGLQFLIQYYNGEERAKGNILERFSAQQFPDLHSELNLSSLELGDSALYFCASSVRRQGLNTGELFFGEGSRLTVL.

This clonotype was counted only a few times. The DNA for the CDR3 is TGTGCCAGTAGTGTAGCGGGTAGCACAGATACGCAGTATTTT. Its protein is CASSVAGSTDTQYF. The chain couples TRBV19 to TRBJ2-3; 7 bases agree with TRBD2. V gave up 5 bases and J gave up 0 bases; unmatched junction bases: 2. The CDR3 totals 14 residues. Per the germline V gene, CDR1 is LNHDA and CDR2 is SQIVND (reference sequence).

The genes are TRBV12-3 or TRBV12-4 and TRBJ2-5; D possibly corresponds to TRBD1 (5 bases). The CDR3 spans 16 residues. With 3 bases removed from V and 2 bases from J, the gap between germline ends came to 16 bases. The CDR3 nucleotides are TGTGCCAGCAGTTTCCGTCCTACAGGAGTACAAGAGACCCAGTACTTC. Protein product: CASSFRPTGVQETQYF.

This clonotype occurred many times. This chain uses TRBV12-3 or TRBV12-4 with TRBJ1-6; D is uncertain. Trimming removed 5 bases from V and 14 bases from J, with 13 bases in between. The CDR3 length is 12 residues. The CDR3 DNA follows: TGTGCCAGCAGTCGAGACTTTAATTCCCTCCACTTT. Its translation: CASSRDFNSLHF.

In this sample, this clonotype turned up many times. The chain is built from TRBV5-5 and TRBJ1-1, with D hard to call. Germline V gives CDR1 SGHKS, CDR2 YYEKEE (reference sequence). The CDR3 length is 14 residues. The V end was cut by 4 bases, the J end by 2 bases, with 12 bases between. Here the CDR3 reads CASSKTIYNTEAFF. For the CDR3, the DNA is TGTGCCAGCAGCAAAACAATATATAACACTGAAGCTTTCTTT.